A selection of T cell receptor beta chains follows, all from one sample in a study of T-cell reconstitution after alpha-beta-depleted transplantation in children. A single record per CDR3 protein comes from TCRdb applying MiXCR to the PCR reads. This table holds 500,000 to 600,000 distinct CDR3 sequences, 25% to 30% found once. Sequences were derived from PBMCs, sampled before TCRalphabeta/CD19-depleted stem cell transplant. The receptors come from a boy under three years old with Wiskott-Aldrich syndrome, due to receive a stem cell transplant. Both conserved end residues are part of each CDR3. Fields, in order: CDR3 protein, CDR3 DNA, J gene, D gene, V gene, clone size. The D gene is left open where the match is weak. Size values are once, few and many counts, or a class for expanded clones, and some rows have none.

CASSQVPQWRDEQFF,TGCGCCAGCAGCCAAGTTCCACAGTGGCGGGATGAGCAGTTCTTC,TRBJ2-1,.,TRBV4-1,few
CASSLPTGGRSYEQYF,TGCGCCAGCAGCTTGCCTACAGGGGGCCGATCCTACGAGCAGTACTTC,TRBJ2-7,TRBD1,TRBV5-1,.
CASSTKGGNTEAFF,TGTGCCAGCAGCACTAAGGGGGGAAACACTGAAGCTTTCTTT,TRBJ1-1,.,TRBV12-3/TRBV12-4,.
CSARKAGTANTGELFF,TGCAGTGCTAGGAAGGCCGGGACAGCGAACACCGGGGAGCTGTTTTTT,TRBJ2-2,TRBD1,TRBV20-1,.
CASSLGTTTYEQYF,TGTGCCAGCAGCTTGGGGACTACCACCTACGAGCAGTACTTC,TRBJ2-7,TRBD2,TRBV7-6,.
CATSDGSREGGEQFF,TGTGCCACCAGTGATGGGTCCAGGGAGGGTGGTGAGCAGTTCTTC,TRBJ2-1,TRBD2,TRBV24-1,.
CASSLVSENNEQFF,TGCGCCAGCAGCTTGGTTAGCGAGAACAATGAGCAGTTCTTC,TRBJ2-1,.,TRBV5-1,few
CASSPIDSSTYNEQFF,TGTGCCAGCAGTCCTATCGACAGTTCTACCTACAATGAGCAGTTCTTC,TRBJ2-1,.,TRBV28,.
CASSPTGLGYNEQFF,TGCGCCAGCAGTCCGACAGGGCTGGGGTACAATGAGCAGTTCTTC,TRBJ2-1,TRBD1,TRBV5-1,few
CASSPLWPPYEQYF,TGTGCCAGCTCACCATTATGGCCTCCTTACGAGCAGTACTTC,TRBJ2-7,.,TRBV18,.
CASSVSDRERGQETQYF,TGTGCCAGCAGCGTCTCGGACAGGGAAAGGGGGCAAGAGACCCAGTACTTC,TRBJ2-5,TRBD1,TRBV9,.
CASSLVRAGRPLEQFF,TGTGCCAGCAGCTTGGTGCGAGCGGGTCGGCCGCTTGAGCAGTTCTTC,TRBJ2-1,.,TRBV5-5,.
CSARDGASGTDTQYF,TGCAGTGCTAGAGATGGGGCTAGCGGCACAGATACGCAGTATTTT,TRBJ2-3,.,TRBV20-1,few
CASSLYGFGNTGELFF,TGCGCCAGCAGCTTGTATGGATTCGGGAACACCGGGGAGCTGTTTTTT,TRBJ2-2,.,TRBV5-1,many
CASSFSRQDEQYF,TGTGCCAGCAGCTTTTCCCGACAGGATGAGCAGTACTTC,TRBJ2-7,.,TRBV7-2,.
CASSPTRLAGVVDEQFF,TGCGCCAGCAGCCCTACCCGACTAGCGGGAGTAGTCGATGAGCAGTTCTTC,TRBJ2-1,TRBD2,TRBV4-1,few
CSVDRGVGTEAFF,TGCAGCGTTGACAGGGGTGTGGGCACTGAAGCTTTCTTT,TRBJ1-1,.,TRBV29-1,.
CASSLGAGPYNEQFF,TGTGCCAGCAGCTTAGGAGCGGGGCCCTACAATGAGCAGTTCTTC,TRBJ2-1,TRBD2,TRBV7-2,.
CASSLDNYGYTF,TGTGCCAGCAGCTTGGACAACTATGGCTACACCTTC,TRBJ1-2,.,TRBV5-4,many
CASSTSGANNEQFF,TGTGCCAGCAGCACGAGCGGGGCCAACAATGAGCAGTTCTTC,TRBJ2-1,TRBD2,TRBV7-8,few
CASSGDRGVDTQYF,TGCGCCAGCAGCGGGGATAGGGGAGTAGATACGCAGTATTTT,TRBJ2-3,.,TRBV5-1,.
CASSGGQAYEQYF,TGTGCCAGCAGTGGAGGTCAAGCCTACGAGCAGTACTTC,TRBJ2-7,.,TRBV2,few
CSARLYNEQFF,TGCAGTGCTAGGCTCTACAATGAGCAGTTCTTC,TRBJ2-1,.,TRBV20-1,many
CASSAQGKAEQYF,TGTGCCAGCTCCGCGCAGGGGAAGGCCGAGCAGTACTTC,TRBJ2-7,.,TRBV27,.
CASSLVLAPLHF,TGTGCCAGCAGTTTAGTTCTCGCACCCCTCCACTTT,TRBJ1-6,.,TRBV28,.
CSALWTSLDTQYF,TGCAGTGCTTTGTGGACTAGCCTTGATACGCAGTATTTT,TRBJ2-3,TRBD2,TRBV20-1,few
CASSLRREMNEQFF,TGCGCCAGCAGCTTGCGGCGGGAGATGAATGAGCAGTTCTTC,TRBJ2-1,TRBD2,TRBV5-1,few
CSARGVLAAAPYQETQYF,TGCAGTGCTAGAGGGGTATTAGCGGCAGCACCCTACCAAGAGACCCAGTACTTC,TRBJ2-5,.,TRBV20-1,.
CASSLRPLAGKDNEQFF,TGTGCCAGCAGCCTAAGACCTCTGGCGGGTAAAGACAATGAGCAGTTCTTC,TRBJ2-1,.,TRBV11-2,few
CASSFWEGRGEQFF,TGTGCCAGCAGTTTCTGGGAGGGCCGCGGTGAGCAGTTCTTC,TRBJ2-1,TRBD2,TRBV12-3/TRBV12-4,few
CAIGRGGQETQYF,TGTGCCATAGGCAGGGGTGGCCAAGAGACCCAGTACTTC,TRBJ2-5,.,TRBV10-3,.
CASSRQGADGYTF,TGCGCCAGCAGTCGACAGGGGGCAGATGGCTACACCTTC,TRBJ1-2,TRBD1,TRBV5-1,few
CSVEEDRAEAFF,TGCAGCGTTGAAGAGGACAGGGCTGAAGCTTTCTTT,TRBJ1-1,TRBD1,TRBV29-1,few
CASWDRGSAEQYF,TGTGCCAGCTGGGACAGGGGGTCGGCCGAGCAGTACTTC,TRBJ2-7,TRBD1,TRBV2,.
CASSWGGSGGNEQFF,TGCGCCAGCAGCTGGGGGGGGTCAGGAGGAAATGAGCAGTTCTTC,TRBJ2-1,TRBD2,TRBV5-1,few
CASRAVETSSYEQYF,TGCGCCAGCAGGGCAGTCGAGACCAGCTCCTACGAGCAGTACTTC,TRBJ2-7,.,TRBV5-1,few
CASSFGQGAGYTF,TGCGCCAGCAGCTTCGGGCAGGGTGCTGGCTACACCTTC,TRBJ1-2,.,TRBV5-1,.
CATSRDGVPQFF,TGTGCCACCAGCAGAGATGGGGTACCGCAGTTCTTC,TRBJ2-1,.,TRBV15,.
CASSPPTSGSRETQYF,TGTGCCAGCAGTCCACCGACTAGCGGGAGTCGTGAGACCCAGTACTTC,TRBJ2-5,TRBD2,TRBV12-3/TRBV12-4,few
CASSTGGRAGELFF,TGTGCCAGCAGTACCGGCGGGCGGGCCGGGGAGCTGTTTTTT,TRBJ2-2,.,TRBV6-5,.
CASSLSSLGGYTF,TGCGCCAGCAGCCTATCTTCCCTGGGCGGCTACACCTTC,TRBJ1-2,.,TRBV5-1,.